Below, 7 T cell receptor beta chains from the same sample are listed, as sequenced in a study of tissue T cells after allogeneic stem cell transplantation. Assay: immunoSEQ multiplex PCR; the TCRdb copy retains only in-frame clones and omits some. This sample has about 7,700 clones, with about 35% found just once. Described time point: mouse harvest day 14 after allogeneic transplant. Each mouse received 10^7 T-cell-depleted marrow cells plus 10^6 splenic CD5+ T cells by tail vein. The sequencing input was skin. Receptor source: a female BALB/c mouse given C57BL/6 T cells with graft-versus-host disease after an allogeneic hematopoietic cell transplant.

The sample holds a few counts of this clone. The gene symbols are mouse symbols. Sequencing ends 1 residue short of the CDR3 end; the germline J gene provides the rest. The chain uses TRBV26 and TRBJ2-1, with D hard to call. The CDR3 loop spans 14 amino acids. From germline, CDR1 is KGHPV and CDR2 FQNQEV (reference sequence). Deletions cut 2 bases from V and 0 bases from J, with 5 bases between. The CDR3 loop reads CASSLGYNYAEQFF. CDR3 DNA (partial): TGTGCCAGCAGTCTGGGGTATAACTATGCTGAGCAGTTC.

Turning to this clone: Gene names and germline match the mouse. The read falls 1 residue short of the CDR3 end, and the missing part is taken from the germline J gene. This rearrangement joins TRBV12-2 to TRBJ2-7; 11 bases fit TRBD2. The length of the CDR3 is 15 residues. The V gene's germline CDR1 is SGHLS and CDR2 HYDKME. V lost 4 bases, J lost 2 bases, and 6 bases stayed unmatched. CDR3 sequence reads: CASSTGLGGTYEQYF. Partial CDR3 DNA: TGTGCCAGCTCAACTGGACTGGGGGGTACCTATGAACAGTAC.

With respect to this clone: Genes here carry mouse names. The CDR3 end is not reached by the read, which stops 1 residue before it; the germline J gene fills it in. This chain connects TRBV23 to TRBJ1-5. CDR3 length: 15 amino acids. Germline assignment: CDR1 KGHTA and CDR2 FQNQQP. CDR3 in amino acids: CPSSPGGYNNQAPLF. The CDR3 DNA, read in part, is TGCCCCAGCAGCCCCGGCGGGTATAACAATCAGGCTCCGCTT.

About this clone: Gene names refer to mouse genes. Coverage ceases 1 residue before the CDR3 finishes, and the germline J gene fills in the end. V gene TRBV12-2 combines with J gene TRBJ2-5; 9 bases are a match to TRBD2. Trimming cost V 6 bases and J 6 bases; bases outside gene matches: 3. The CDR3 has 12 amino acids. CDR1 SGHLS and CDR2 HYDKME come from the germline V gene. The CDR3 is CASRGLGDTQYF. CDR3 DNA (partial): TGTGCCAGCCGTGGACTGGGGGACACCCAGTAC.

Remarks on this clone: Gene names and germline match the mouse. The missing CDR3 end, 1 residue past where the read stops, is filled in from the germline J gene. This chain joins TRBV12-2 and TRBJ2-3, with 10 bases matching TRBD2. Germline trimming cut 4 bases from V and 0 bases from J; bases unmatched to any gene: 6. The CDR3 totals 16 residues. The germline V gene has CDR1 SGHLS and CDR2 HYDKME. The sequenced CDR3 bases are TGTGCCAGCTCCCGGACTGGGGGTCCTAGTGCAGAAACGCTGTAT. As protein: CASSRTGGPSAETLY. The CDR3 as a whole reads CASSRTGGPSAETLYF.

Turning to this clone: Gene names refer to mouse genes. The CDR3 end falls 1 residue outside the read, so it is completed with the germline J gene. V gene TRBV16 combines with J gene TRBJ1-3; maybe TRBD1 (6 bases). The CDR3 is made up of 14 amino acids. Germline assignment: CDR1 SGHSA and CDR2 FRNQAP. V was trimmed by 4 bases and J by 0 bases, leaving 7 bases between them. CDR3 loop: CASSSQGSGNTLYF. The sequenced part of the CDR3 DNA is TGTGCAAGCAGCTCACAGGGTTCTGGAAATACGCTCTAT.

In its sample, this clone was seen a few times. Gene names are the mouse ones. The read finishes 1 residue shy of the CDR3 end, and the germline J gene is used to complete it. This chain joins TRBV26 and TRBJ2-3, with D possibly TRBD1 on 6 matching bases. This CDR3 contains 13 residues. The germline gives CDR1 KGHPV, CDR2 FQNQEV (reference sequence). V gave up 2 bases and J gave up 6 bases, with 9 bases separating them. CDR3 DNA (partial): TGTGCCAGCAGTCTGACAGGGACGGAAACGCTGTAT. It specifies CASSLTGTETLY. The entire CDR3 reads CASSLTGTETLYF.